This TCR beta chain was profiled in a study of T cells in Graves' hyperthyroidism and ophthalmopathy. The diagnoses drew upon clinical symptoms, serum thyroxine and TRAb, thyroid ultrasound and orbital computed tomography. RNA transcripts yielded amplified TCR beta CDR3 regions. The HTBI primer set served for first-round RT-PCR of the TCR CDR3. TCRdb recomputed calls from the multiplex PCR reads with MiXCR, one row per CDR3 protein. The table has approximately 510,000 distinct CDR3 sequences, around 21% seen once; the top ten hold about a quarter. Germline CDR1 reads MNHEY; CDR2 reads SVGEGT. V was pared by 0 bases and J by 1 base, with 7 bases between. The CDR3 runs 15 residues.

This TCR was sampled from a man between 18 and 35 years old with Graves' hyperthyroidism. The genes are TRBV6-2 or TRBV6-3 and TRBJ1-5, with D possibly being TRBD1 (5 bases). The sample was blood. The CDR3 protein is CASSYSTASNQPQHF. The CDR3 DNA reads TGTGCCAGCAGTTACTCGACAGCCAGCAATCAGCCCCAGCATTTT.